One and the same sample provided the 27 T cell receptor beta chains below, sequenced in a study of blood T cell repertoires in COVID-19. The repertoire was sequenced with immunoSEQ multiplex PCR; TCRdb's copy has only in-frame clones and lacks some. The top ten clones hold around 10% of a sample with approximately 27,000 clones, 75% to 90% of them seen once. Sequenced material: peripheral blood. These receptors were obtained from a man in his sixties with acute or convalescent COVID-19.

The chain has TRBV9 and TRBJ1-3, with a possible D match to TRBD1 (6 bases). CDR3 length: 17 residues. Per the germline V gene, CDR1 is SGDLS and CDR2 is YYNGEE. V shed 3 bases and J shed 0 bases, with 16 bases lying between them. The CDR3 region has the DNA TGTGCCAGCAGCGCCTTACAGGGCTACAGCTCTGGAAACACCATATATTTT. Protein sequence: CASSALQGYSSGNTIYF.

The rearrangement joins TRBV5-4 to TRBJ1-6; D remains unclear. Germline CDR1 is SGHNT and CDR2 is YYREEE (reference sequence). The CDR3 runs to 14 residues. V was pared by 7 bases and J by 4 bases, with 12 bases between. The CDR3 sequence is CASQMGGYNSPLHF. The CDR3 coding sequence is TGTGCCAGCCAAATGGGAGGATATAATTCACCCCTCCACTTT.

The genes are TRBV6-5 and TRBJ1-1; no firm D call. Trimming took off 8 bases at V and 1 base at J, with 11 bases between the two ends. The germline gives CDR1 MNHEY, CDR2 SVGAGI. This CDR3 has 13 residues. CDR3 coding DNA: TGTGCCAGCTTTCCCAGGCCGAACACTGAAGCTTTCTTT. This codes for CASFPRPNTEAFF.

This clone was observed a few times. The rearrangement uses TRBV5-4 and TRBJ2-3; 11 nucleotides match TRBD2. There are 14 residues in the CDR3. V lost 2 bases to trimming and J lost 6 bases; unmatched junction nucleotides: 2. Germline V gene data show CDR1 as SGHNT and CDR2 as YYREEE (reference sequence). The CDR3 region is CASSFTSGGDTQYF. In DNA, the CDR3 is TGTGCCAGCAGCTTTACTAGCGGGGGTGATACGCAGTATTTT.

There are a few counts of this clone. An end of the junction does not agree with germline; a read error may underlie this. V and J are TRBV12-3 or TRBV12-4 and TRBJ2-7, with 10 nucleotides matching TRBD1. CDR3 length equals 12 residues. The DNA for the CDR3 is TGTGCCAGCAGTTTAGGACCGGGACAGGGGAACTTC. Protein product: CASSLGPGQGNF.

J is TRBJ1-4 and V is TRBV10-2; the D gene is possibly TRBD1 (5 bases). The CDR3 loop spans 14 amino acids. Germline CDR1 is WSHSY and CDR2 is SAAADI. Between the trimmed V and J ends, which lost 5 bases and 8 bases, there was a span of 15 bases. CDR3 bases: TGCGCCAGCAGTAGGACACCCCGACCAGAAAAACTGTTTTTT. Its translation: CASSRTPRPEKLFF.

CDR3 in amino acids: CASSLKGTLDTEAFF. CDR3 in DNA: TGTGCCAGCAGTTTAAAGGGGACATTGGACACTGAAGCTTTCTTT. J is TRBJ1-1 and V is TRBV27, with a weak D call TRBD1 (6 bases). V gave up 2 bases and J gave up 3 bases, with 13 bases separating them. CDR1 MNHEY and CDR2 SMNVEV come from the germline V gene (reference sequence). This CDR3 contains 15 residues.

Written as DNA, the CDR3 is TGTGCCAGCACCTCCGGAGAGGTTTGGACTGAAGCTTTCTTT. Protein product: CASTSGEVWTEAFF. This rearrangement joins TRBV11-2 to TRBJ1-1; D gene ambiguous. The CDR3 loop spans 14 amino acids. Trimming pared 7 bases from V and 5 bases from J, leaving 17 bases between. In germline, CDR1 is SGHAT, CDR2 FQNNGV.

This chain connects TRBV7-9 to TRBJ1-1; the D gene is possibly TRBD1 (6 bases). The CDR3 is 14 residues long. CDR1 and CDR2 from the germline V gene are SEHNR and FQNEAQ (reference sequence). V was shortened by 6 bases and J by 7 bases, with 18 bases between the two germline ends. Written as DNA, the CDR3 is TGTGCCAGCAGACCCCATGGGGGGGCGGTTGAAGCTTTCTTT. Protein product: CASRPHGGAVEAFF.

This sequence joins TRBV6-5 and TRBJ2-7; 8 nucleotides match TRBD1. Unmatched junction bases numbered 2, after V lost 5 bases and J lost 2 bases. The CDR3 spans 13 residues. Per the germline V gene, CDR1 is MNHEY and CDR2 is SVGAGI. DNA of the CDR3: TGTGCCAGCAGTACGACAGGGGCCTACGAGCAGTACTTC. Protein product: CASSTTGAYEQYF.

The chain is built from TRBV30 and TRBJ1-1; D not resolved. CDR1 GTSNPN and CDR2 SVGIG come from the germline V gene (reference sequence). CDR3 length equals 10 residues. With 3 bases removed from V and 6 bases from J, the gap between germline ends came to 5 bases. CDR3 coding DNA: TGTGCCTGGAGGGGAGCTGAAGCTTTCTTT. Residues: CAWRGAEAFF.

The gene calls are TRBV10-2 and TRBJ1-1; D gene unclear. This CDR3 spans 13 amino acids. V lost 2 bases, J lost 3 bases, and 7 bases lay in between. Germline V lookup: CDR1 WSHSY, CDR2 SAAADI. The CDR3 here is CASSEAGDTEAFF. The CDR3 bases are TGCGCCAGCAGTGAGGCGGGAGACACTGAAGCTTTCTTT.

The chain links TRBV6-6 to TRBJ1-2, with TRBD1 matching over 12 bases. J lost 8 bases, V lost 2 bases, and 9 bases had no gene match. Germline V gene lookup returns CDR1 MNHNY and CDR2 SVGAGI (reference sequence). CDR3 length equals 16 residues. This chain's CDR3 is CASSYTQGQGAMGYTF. The CDR3 DNA reads as TGTGCCAGCAGTTACACTCAGGGACAGGGGGCTATGGGCTACACCTTC.

The chain combines TRBV29-1 with TRBJ2-7; D not resolved. V lost 4 bases and J 2 bases, leaving 6 bases between the germline ends. The CDR3 has 11 amino acids. Per germline, CDR1 SQVTM and CDR2 ANQGSEA. The CDR3 DNA sequence: TGCAGCGTTGGTCAAACCTACGAGCAGTACTTC. This encodes CSVGQTYEQYF.

The V and J genes are TRBV29-1 and TRBJ1-2, with 7 bases that match TRBD1. Trimming at V came to 6 bases and at J to 8 bases, leaving 6 bases not matched to a gene. Germline CDR1 is SQVTM and CDR2 is ANQGSEA. The CDR3 totals 11 residues. CDR3 DNA sequence: TGCAGCGTAGGACAGGTGGCCGGCTACACCTTC. Protein: CSVGQVAGYTF.

The chain uses TRBV16 and TRBJ1-6; tentatively, D is TRBD1 (5 bases). V was clipped by 1 base and J by 10 bases, with 14 bases between them. The CDR3 runs to 15 residues. The germline CDR1 and CDR2 sequences are KGHSY and FQNENV. CDR3 sequence: CASSQYRQGESPLHF. The CDR3 nucleotides read TGTGCCAGCAGCCAATATCGCCAGGGCGAATCACCCCTCCACTTT.

The rearrangement links TRBV18 to TRBJ1-1; no clear D gene. The CDR3 contains 16 residues. Trimming removed 2 bases at V and 2 bases at J, with 15 bases between. Germline loops: CDR1 KGHSH, CDR2 LQKENI. The CDR3 protein is CASSPGASGTNTEAFF. The CDR3 bases are TGTGCCAGCTCACCAGGTGCCTCAGGAACTAACACTGAAGCTTTCTTT.

This chain joins TRBV28 and TRBJ1-5; D perhaps matches TRBD1 (5 bases). Germline assignment: CDR1 MDHEN and CDR2 SYDVKM. Trimming stripped 7 bases from V and 5 bases from J, with 15 bases between. This CDR3 has 14 residues. The CDR3 bases are TGTGCCAGCACCCTAGGGGTCAGGGATCAGCCCCAGCATTTT. Its protein product is CASTLGVRDQPQHF. Using reference TRBV28 and TRBJ1-5 for the parts outside the CDR3, the full variable domain is DVKVTQSSRYLVKRTGEKVFLECVQDMDHENMFWYRQDPGLGLRLIYFSYDVKMKEKGDIPEGYSVSREKKERFSLILESASTNQTSMYLCASTLGVRDQPQHFGDGTRLSIL.

The chain is built from TRBV21-1 and TRBJ1-3; the D call of TRBD1 is as the table states it, not checked on the DNA. TRBV21-1 is assigned pseudogene status. The length of the CDR3 is 15 residues. The CDR3 loop reads CASSYTTGAGNTIYF. In nucleotides, the CDR3 is TGTGCCAGCAGTTATACTACAGGGGCTGGAAACACCATATATTTT.

This clone was detected a few times. The chain carries TRBV11-2 and TRBJ2-5, with 10 bases matching TRBD2. CDR3 size: 15 residues. Trimming took 2 bases from V and 2 from J; bases not matched to a gene: 2. Germline CDR1 reads SGHAT; CDR2 reads FQNNGV. CDR3 bases: TGTGCCAGCAGCTTACTGGGACTAGCGCAAGAGACCCAGTACTTC. It yields the protein CASSLLGLAQETQYF.

The gene calls are TRBV28 and TRBJ1-2; D uncertain. Trimming shortened V by 6 bases and J by 6 bases, and 23 bases separated the two germline ends. Germline V lookup: CDR1 MDHEN, CDR2 SYDVKM. The CDR3 is 16 amino acids. In DNA form, the CDR3 reads TGTGCCAGCAGCCTTCGGGTAGGCACCTCAAAGGATGGCTACACCTTC. Residues: CASSLRVGTSKDGYTF.

This clone was found a few times. V usage is TRBV7-2 and J usage is TRBJ1-1, with 8 bases identical to TRBD1. Germline-derived CDR1 and CDR2 are SGHTA and FQGNSA. This CDR3 is built from 14 residues. With 3 bases clipped from V and 6 bases from J, the junction kept 6 bases outside the gene matches. The DNA for the CDR3 is TGTGCCAGCAGCTTGACAGGGGTTGTAGCTGAAGCTTTCTTT. This sequence encodes CASSLTGVVAEAFF.

This chain joins TRBV11-1 and TRBJ2-3, with D tentatively TRBD2 (6 bases). The CDR3 is 16 residues long. The germline V and J ends were trimmed by 1 base and 0 bases, with 11 bases remaining between them. The V gene's germline CDR1 is SGHAT and CDR2 FQDESV (reference sequence). CDR3 region: CASSLVGGVSTDTQYF. CDR3 sequence (DNA): TGTGCCAGCAGCTTAGTCGGCGGGGTTAGCACAGATACGCAGTATTTT.

Only one count was recorded for this clone. The V gene is TRBV10-2, the J gene TRBJ1-1; TRBD1 matches at 8 bases. From germline, CDR1 is WSHSY and CDR2 SAAADI. V lost 3 bases, J lost 1 base, and 7 bases stayed unmatched. There are 16 residues in the CDR3. CDR3 sequence (DNA): TGCGCCAGCAGTGAAACCAGGGGGCGAACGAACACTGAAGCTTTCTTT. Translated, it gives CASSETRGRTNTEAFF.

The chain is built from TRBV30 and TRBJ2-1; possibly TRBD2 for D (5 bases). V was cut by 1 base and J by 6 bases, with 13 bases left in between. The CDR3 consists of 14 residues. Looked up from germline, CDR1 is GTSNPN and CDR2 is SVGIG (reference sequence). CDR3 in amino acids: CAWSEAALGNEQFF. The CDR3 DNA sequence: TGTGCCTGGAGTGAAGCGGCGCTTGGCAATGAGCAGTTCTTC.

V is TRBV11-2 and J is TRBJ2-1; a possible D gene is TRBD1 (5 bases). The V gene's germline CDR1 is SGHAT and CDR2 FQNNGV. Trimming removed 2 bases from V and 7 bases from J, with 12 bases in between. This CDR3 spans 14 amino acids. The CDR3 region has the DNA TGTGCCAGCAGCTTAAGTCAGGGAACTAATGAGCAGTTCTTC. Translating it yields CASSLSQGTNEQFF.

A word on this clone: One end of the junction fails to match germline, which may point to a read error. This chain links TRBV19 with TRBJ1-4; D ambiguous. In germline, CDR1 is LNHDA, CDR2 SQIVND (reference sequence). The CDR3 length is 14 residues. The CDR3 DNA is TGTGCCAGTAGTATCCCAAGAACTAACGAAAAACTGTTTTTT. Its translation: CASSIPRTNEKLFF.